Following are 11 T cell receptor beta chains from one sample sequenced in a study of T-cell memory formation after mild COVID-19. One entry per CDR3 protein results from TCRdb running MiXCR on the 5' RACE reads. Among roughly 410,000 distinct CDR3 sequences listed, 24% were seen once. Sequenced material: PBMCs or a T cell subset sorted from them (not recorded which). The origin of the receptors is an adult woman who had mild COVID-19 (a few samples of this study predate the infection). Cell type and time point are not known.

The chain couples TRBV29-1 to TRBJ2-3; 8 nucleotides align to TRBD2. The J segment lost 1 base and the V segment lost 8 bases, leaving 5 bases of the junction unmatched. This CDR3 has 13 residues. Germline lookup yields CDR1 SQVTM and CDR2 ANQGSEA. The CDR3 DNA reads TGCAGCTCCCCGGGACTAGGCACAGATACGCAGTATTTT. It codes for CSSPGLGTDTQYF.

The table lists this clonotype with a few counts. The chain uses TRBV6-1 and TRBJ2-5, with TRBD2 identical over 9 bases. The CDR3 consists of 18 residues. Germline CDR1 is MNHNS and CDR2 is SASEGT. The V gene end was trimmed by 1 base and the J gene end by 4 bases; junction bases not matched to a gene: 13. CDR3 in DNA: TGTGCCAGCAGTGAAGATGGTAGAGGGGTAGCGGGGGTAGAGACCCAGTACTTC. The encoded protein is CASSEDGRGVAGVETQYF.

The rearrangement joins TRBV19 to TRBJ2-7, with 7 nucleotides matching TRBD2. The ends lost 5 bases at V and 7 bases at J; junction bases unmatched: 17. Germline V gives CDR1 LNHDA, CDR2 SQIVND (reference sequence). The CDR3 sequence is 16 residues long. The CDR3 DNA follows: TGTGCCAGTAGTGACCGCCTAGCGGACCTCGGGGTAGAGCAGTACTTC. As protein: CASSDRLADLGVEQYF.

This chain uses TRBV27 with TRBJ2-2; D is tentatively TRBD1 or TRBD2 (5 bases each). This CDR3 has 13 amino acids. V was trimmed by 4 bases and J by 7 bases, leaving 10 bases between them. The germline V gene has CDR1 MNHEY and CDR2 SMNVEV (reference sequence). CDR3 nucleotide sequence: TGTGCCAGCAGTTCGACTGGGGGCGGGGAGCTGTTTTTT. It translates to CASSSTGGGELFF.

The chain recombines TRBV24-1 with TRBJ2-2; 9 bases are a match to TRBD2. The CDR3 contains 17 residues. V trimming: 4 bases; J trimming: 5 bases; junction bases outside the gene matches: 10. CDR1 is KGHDR and CDR2 is SFDVKD in the germline V gene. CDR3 in amino acids: CATSEVAGGPRTGELFF. The CDR3 DNA follows: TGTGCCACCAGTGAGGTGGCGGGAGGGCCTCGTACCGGGGAGCTGTTTTTT.

This clonotype has a handful of counts. The rearrangement joins TRBV4-2 to TRBJ2-1; possible D gene TRBD1, 5 bases. Germline CDR1 and CDR2: LGHNA and YNFKEQ. Between the trimmed V and J ends, which lost 4 bases and 4 bases, there was a span of 17 bases. The CDR3 spans 16 residues. DNA of the CDR3: TGTGCCAGCAGCCCCAACCCCCAGGGCGAGTACAATGAGCAGTTCTTC. This gives the protein CASSPNPQGEYNEQFF.

The gene calls are TRBV4-1 and TRBJ1-5; 8 nucleotides line up with TRBD1. The length of the CDR3 is 15 residues. Germline V gene lookup returns CDR1 MGHRA and CDR2 YSYEKL. J gave up 7 bases and V 4 bases, and 9 bases lay outside the gene matches. CDR3 in amino acids: CASSLTPGTGQPQHF. The CDR3 DNA follows: TGCGCCAGCAGCCTAACCCCCGGGACAGGCCAGCCCCAGCATTTT.

CDR3 sequence reads: CASSRRGGTNTGELFF. The CDR3 nucleotides are TGTGCCAGCAGCCGCCGGGGGGGTACGAACACCGGGGAGCTGTTTTTT. The chain joins TRBV13 to TRBJ2-2, with 8 bases lining up with TRBD2. The V gene end was trimmed by 5 bases and the J gene end by 0 bases; junction bases not matched to a gene: 5. The CDR3 sequence is 16 residues long. Looked up from germline, CDR1 is PRHDT and CDR2 is FYEKMQ (reference sequence).

The V call is TRBV6-5, the J call TRBJ2-6; possibly TRBD1 or TRBD2 for D (5 bases each). V lost 0 bases, J lost 0 bases, and 21 bases lay in between. Germline V gene lookup returns CDR1 MNHEY and CDR2 SVGAGI. The CDR3 contains 21 residues. The CDR3 protein is CASSYSSVGRGSLSGANVLTF. In DNA, the CDR3 is TGTGCCAGCAGTTACTCATCGGTGGGGCGAGGGTCTCTCTCTGGGGCCAACGTCCTGACTTTC.

CDR3 bases: TGTGCCAGCTCACCGGGACAGGAGGCGAACACTGAAGCTTTCTTT. Protein sequence: CASSPGQEANTEAFF. V is TRBV18 and J is TRBJ1-1; TRBD1 matches at 8 bases. Unmatched junction bases numbered 4, after V lost 3 bases and J lost 1 base. This CDR3 is built from 15 residues. CDR1 is KGHSH and CDR2 is LQKENI in the germline V gene.

A few counts support this clonotype. V gene TRBV7-9 combines with J gene TRBJ1-1, with D tentatively TRBD1 (5 bases). CDR3 length: 16 residues. V was trimmed by 5 bases and J by 0 bases, leaving 16 bases between them. Germline values: CDR1 SEHNR, CDR2 FQNEAQ (reference sequence). CDR3 bases: TGTGCCAGCAGCAAGGGTGGGGGAGACGTGAACACTGAAGCTTTCTTT. Amino acid sequence: CASSKGGGDVNTEAFF.